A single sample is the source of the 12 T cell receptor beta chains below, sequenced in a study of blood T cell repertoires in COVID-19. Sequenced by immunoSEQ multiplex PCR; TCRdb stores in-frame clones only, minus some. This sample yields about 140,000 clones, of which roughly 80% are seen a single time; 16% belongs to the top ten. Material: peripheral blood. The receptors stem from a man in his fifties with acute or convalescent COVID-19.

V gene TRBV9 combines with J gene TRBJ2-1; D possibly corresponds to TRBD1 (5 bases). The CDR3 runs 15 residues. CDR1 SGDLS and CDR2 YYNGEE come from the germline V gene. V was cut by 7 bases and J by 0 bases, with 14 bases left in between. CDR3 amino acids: CASHPHDSSYNEQFF. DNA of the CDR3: TGTGCCAGCCACCCACACGACAGCTCCTACAATGAGCAGTTCTTC.

CDR3 DNA: TGTGCCAGCTCTCCGGTCAGGGTTGGTCAAGAGACCCAGTACTTC. Amino acid sequence: CASSPVRVGQETQYF. The rearrangement links TRBV18 to TRBJ2-5; possible D gene TRBD1, 5 bases. The CDR3 has 15 residues. V was trimmed by 6 bases and J by 2 bases, leaving 16 bases between them. Germline assignment: CDR1 KGHSH and CDR2 LQKENI.

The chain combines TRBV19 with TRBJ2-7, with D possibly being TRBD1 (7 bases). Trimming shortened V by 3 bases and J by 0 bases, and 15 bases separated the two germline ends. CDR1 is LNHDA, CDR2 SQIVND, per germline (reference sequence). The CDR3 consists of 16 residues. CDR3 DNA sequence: TGTGCCAGTAGTATCGGTGCAGGGGGGAACTCCTACGAGCAGTACTTC. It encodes CASSIGAGGNSYEQYF.

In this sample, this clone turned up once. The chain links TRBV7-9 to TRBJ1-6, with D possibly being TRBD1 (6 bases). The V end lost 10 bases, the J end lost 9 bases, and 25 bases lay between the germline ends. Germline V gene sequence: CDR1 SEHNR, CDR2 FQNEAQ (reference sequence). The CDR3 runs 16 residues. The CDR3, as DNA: TGTGCCATTCCGAGGGCGGGGGGCGACCGGGGTTCACCCCTCCACTTT. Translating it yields CAIPRAGGDRGSPLHF.

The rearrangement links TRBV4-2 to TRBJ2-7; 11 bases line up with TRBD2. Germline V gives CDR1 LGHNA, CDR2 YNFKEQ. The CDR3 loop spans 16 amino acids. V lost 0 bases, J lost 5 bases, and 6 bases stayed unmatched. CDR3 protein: CASSQEGTSGGHEQYF. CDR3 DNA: TGTGCCAGCAGCCAAGAAGGCACTAGCGGGGGACACGAGCAGTACTTC.

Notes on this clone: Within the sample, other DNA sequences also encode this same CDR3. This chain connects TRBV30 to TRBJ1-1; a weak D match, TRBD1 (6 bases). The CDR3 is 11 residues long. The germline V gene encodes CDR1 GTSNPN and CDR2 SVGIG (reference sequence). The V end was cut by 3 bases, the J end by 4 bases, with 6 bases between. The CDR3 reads CAWSRGTEAFF. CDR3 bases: TGTGCCTGGAGCAGGGGCACTGAAGCTTTCTTT. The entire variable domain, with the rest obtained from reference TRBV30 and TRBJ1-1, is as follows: SQTIHQWPATLVQPVGSPLSLECTVEGTSNPNLYWYRQAAGRGLQLLFYSVGIGQISSEVPQNLSASRPQDRQFILSSKKLLLSDSGFYLCAWSRGTEAFFGQGTRLTVV.

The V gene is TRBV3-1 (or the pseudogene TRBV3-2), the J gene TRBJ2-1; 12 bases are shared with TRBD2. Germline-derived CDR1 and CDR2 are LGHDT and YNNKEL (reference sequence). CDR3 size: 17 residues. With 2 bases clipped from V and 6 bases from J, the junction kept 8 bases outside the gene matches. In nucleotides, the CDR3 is TGTGCCAGCAGCCAACGGCCGGGACTAGCGGGCCTCAATGAGCAGTTCTTC. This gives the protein CASSQRPGLAGLNEQFF.

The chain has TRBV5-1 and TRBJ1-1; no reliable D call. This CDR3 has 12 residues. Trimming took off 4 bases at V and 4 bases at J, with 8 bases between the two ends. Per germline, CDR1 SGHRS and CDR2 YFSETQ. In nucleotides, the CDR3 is TGCGCCAGCAGCCCGTCGAGCACTGAAGCTTTCTTT. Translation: CASSPSSTEAFF.

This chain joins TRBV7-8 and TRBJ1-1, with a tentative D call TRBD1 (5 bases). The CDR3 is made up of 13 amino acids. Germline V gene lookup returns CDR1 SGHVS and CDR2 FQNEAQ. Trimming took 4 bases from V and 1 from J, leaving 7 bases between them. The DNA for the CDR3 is TGTGCCAGCAGCTCACAGGCGAACACTGAAGCTTTCTTT. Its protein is CASSSQANTEAFF.

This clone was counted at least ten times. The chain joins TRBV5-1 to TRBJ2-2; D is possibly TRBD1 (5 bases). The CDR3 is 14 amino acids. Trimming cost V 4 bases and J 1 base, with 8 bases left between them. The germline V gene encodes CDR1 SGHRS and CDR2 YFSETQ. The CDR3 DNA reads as TGCGCCAGCAGCCCAGGACAGAACACCGGGGAGCTGTTTTTT. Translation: CASSPGQNTGELFF.

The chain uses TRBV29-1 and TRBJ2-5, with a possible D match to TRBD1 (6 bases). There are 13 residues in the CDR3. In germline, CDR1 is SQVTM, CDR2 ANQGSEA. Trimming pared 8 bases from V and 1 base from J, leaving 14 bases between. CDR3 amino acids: CSSGTGTQETQYF. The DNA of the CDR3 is TGCAGCTCTGGAACAGGGACCCAAGAGACCCAGTACTTC.

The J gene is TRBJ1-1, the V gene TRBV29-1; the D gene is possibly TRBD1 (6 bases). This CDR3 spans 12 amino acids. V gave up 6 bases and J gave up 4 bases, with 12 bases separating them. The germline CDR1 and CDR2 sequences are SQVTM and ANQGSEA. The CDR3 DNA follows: TGCAGCGTAAACAGGGCCGGCACTGAAGCTTTCTTT. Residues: CSVNRAGTEAFF.